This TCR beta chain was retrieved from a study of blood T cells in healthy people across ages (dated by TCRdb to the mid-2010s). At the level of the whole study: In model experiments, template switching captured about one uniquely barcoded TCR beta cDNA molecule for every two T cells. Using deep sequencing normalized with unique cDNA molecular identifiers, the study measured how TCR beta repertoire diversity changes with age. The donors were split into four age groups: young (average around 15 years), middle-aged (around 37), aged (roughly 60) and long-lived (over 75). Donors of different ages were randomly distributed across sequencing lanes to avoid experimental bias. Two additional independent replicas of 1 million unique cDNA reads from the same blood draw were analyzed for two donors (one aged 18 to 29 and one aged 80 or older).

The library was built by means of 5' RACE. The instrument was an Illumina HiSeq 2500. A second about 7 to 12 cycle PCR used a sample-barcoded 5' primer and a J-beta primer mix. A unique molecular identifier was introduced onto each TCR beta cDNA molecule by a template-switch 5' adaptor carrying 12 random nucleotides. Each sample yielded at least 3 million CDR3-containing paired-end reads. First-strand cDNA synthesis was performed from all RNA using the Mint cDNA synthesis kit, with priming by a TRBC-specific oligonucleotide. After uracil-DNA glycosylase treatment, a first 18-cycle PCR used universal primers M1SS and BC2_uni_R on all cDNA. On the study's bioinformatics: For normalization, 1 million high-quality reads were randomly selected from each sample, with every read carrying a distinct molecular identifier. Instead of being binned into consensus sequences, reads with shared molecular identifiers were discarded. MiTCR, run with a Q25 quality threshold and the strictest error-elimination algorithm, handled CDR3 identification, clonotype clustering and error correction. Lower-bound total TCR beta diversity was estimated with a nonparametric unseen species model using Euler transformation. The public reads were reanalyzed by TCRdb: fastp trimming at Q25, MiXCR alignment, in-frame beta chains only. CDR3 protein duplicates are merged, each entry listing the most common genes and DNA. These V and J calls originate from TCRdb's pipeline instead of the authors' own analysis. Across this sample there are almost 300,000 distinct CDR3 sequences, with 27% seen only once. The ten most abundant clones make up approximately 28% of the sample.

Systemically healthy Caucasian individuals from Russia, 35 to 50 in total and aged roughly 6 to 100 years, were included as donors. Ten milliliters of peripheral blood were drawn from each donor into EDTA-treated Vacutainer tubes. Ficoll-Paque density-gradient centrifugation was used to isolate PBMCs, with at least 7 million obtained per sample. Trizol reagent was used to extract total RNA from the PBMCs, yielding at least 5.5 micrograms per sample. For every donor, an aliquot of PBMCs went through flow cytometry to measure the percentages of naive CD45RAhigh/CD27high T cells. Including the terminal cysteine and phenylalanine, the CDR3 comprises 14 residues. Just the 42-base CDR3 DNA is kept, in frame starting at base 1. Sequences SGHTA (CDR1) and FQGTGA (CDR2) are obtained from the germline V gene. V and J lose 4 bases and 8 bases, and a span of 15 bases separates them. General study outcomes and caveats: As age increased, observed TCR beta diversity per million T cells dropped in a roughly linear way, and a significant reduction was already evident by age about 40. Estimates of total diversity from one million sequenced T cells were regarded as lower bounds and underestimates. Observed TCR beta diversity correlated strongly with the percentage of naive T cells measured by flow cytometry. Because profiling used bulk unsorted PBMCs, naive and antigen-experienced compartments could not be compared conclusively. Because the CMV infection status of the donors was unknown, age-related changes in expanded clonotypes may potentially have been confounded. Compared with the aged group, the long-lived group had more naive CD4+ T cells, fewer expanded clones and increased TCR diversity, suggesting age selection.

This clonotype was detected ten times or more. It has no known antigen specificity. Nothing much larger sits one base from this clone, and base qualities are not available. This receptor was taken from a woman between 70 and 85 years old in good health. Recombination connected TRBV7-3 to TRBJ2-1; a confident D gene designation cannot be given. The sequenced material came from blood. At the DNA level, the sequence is TGTGCCAGCAGCTCCGTATCAACTCGGGATGAGCAGTTCTTC. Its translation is CASSSVSTRDEQFF.